This record covers a single T cell receptor (beta chain). Its antigen remains unknown. This sample was included in a study of Graves' ophthalmopathy and Graves' hyperthyroidism. Study results and caveats: Sensitivity reached nearly 71% and specificity more than 72% when the model predicted ophthalmopathy progression. Blood also harbored most expanded thyroid clonotypes above 0.001 frequency.

From RNA, the CDR3 regions of TCR beta chains were amplified and sequenced. Second-round multiplex PCR came after first-round RT-PCR with HTBI primers. TCRdb fed the multiplex PCR reads into MiXCR, producing one record per CDR3 protein. Of hundreds of thousands of distinct CDR3 sequences in the sample, over 40% were seen once. CDR1 MNHEY and CDR2 SVGAGI come from the germline V gene. This CDR3 contains 13 residues. V lost 0 bases and J lost 6, with 9 bases in between. From fresh peripheral blood, 10 ml in volume, the PBMCs were obtained. This chain links TRBV6-5 with TRBJ2-7, with D possibly matching TRBD2 (6 bases). This TCR was recovered from an adult man with Graves' ophthalmopathy. Sequences were obtained from peripheral blood. The CDR3 nucleotides are TGTGCCAGCAGTTACTCTTACGGGAGCGAGCAGTACTTC. Its protein product is CASSYSYGSEQYF.